Listed below are T cell receptor beta chains from one sample, sequenced in a study of blood T cell repertoires in COVID-19. Only in-frame clones appear in the TCRdb table, and some are missing; sequencing was by immunoSEQ multiplex PCR. The sample lists almost 200,000 clones; 80% to 90% were seen once. The material sequenced was peripheral blood. The receptors derive from a woman between 65 and 79 years old with acute or convalescent COVID-19. Both conserved end residues are part of each CDR3. The order of the fields is clone size, J gene, D gene, V gene, CDR3 DNA, CDR3 protein. The D gene is left open where the match is weak. Part of the rows lack a size; the others show once, few, many or a class for expanded clones.

clone_size: .
j_call: TRBJ2-7
d_call: .
v_call: TRBV10-3
cdr3_nt: TGTGCCATCAGGACGGACAGCTCCTACGAGCAGTACTTC
cdr3_aa: CAIRTDSSYEQYF

clone_size: .
j_call: TRBJ2-2
d_call: TRBD2
v_call: TRBV6-5
cdr3_nt: TGTGCCAGCAGTTATCCAGCGGGAGGGAGGATGGGGGAGCTGTTTTTT
cdr3_aa: CASSYPAGGRMGELFF

clone_size: .
j_call: TRBJ2-7
d_call: TRBD2
v_call: TRBV5-4
cdr3_nt: TGTGCCAGCAGCACTCCCGGGGGGAACGAGCAGTACTTC
cdr3_aa: CASSTPGGNEQYF

clone_size: few
j_call: TRBJ1-3
d_call: .
v_call: TRBV11-3
cdr3_nt: TGTGCCAGCAGCTGGTCGAAGCCCGTAGGAAACACCATATATTTT
cdr3_aa: CASSWSKPVGNTIYF

clone_size: .
j_call: TRBJ1-6
d_call: .
v_call: TRBV7-6
cdr3_nt: TGTGCCAGCAGCTTAGGAGGGGGGGCAGGAACCAATTCACCCCTCCACTTT
cdr3_aa: CASSLGGGAGTNSPLHF

clone_size: .
j_call: TRBJ2-3
d_call: TRBD1
v_call: TRBV12-3/TRBV12-4
cdr3_nt: TGTGCCAGCAGTCCCGGGACAGGGACGCAGTATTTT
cdr3_aa: CASSPGTGTQYF

clone_size: .
j_call: TRBJ1-1
d_call: .
v_call: TRBV5-1
cdr3_nt: TGCGCCAGCAGGACAGACATGAACACTGAAGCTTTCTTT
cdr3_aa: CASRTDMNTEAFF

clone_size: .
j_call: TRBJ2-1
d_call: .
v_call: TRBV29-1
cdr3_nt: TGCAGTGCACCCGCCCCGAGCTACAATGAGCAGTTCTTC
cdr3_aa: CSAPAPSYNEQFF

clone_size: .
j_call: TRBJ1-2
d_call: .
v_call: TRBV7-8
cdr3_nt: TGTGCCAGCAGCAGCCGGGACACCGCCTCTGGTGGCTACACCTTC
cdr3_aa: CASSSRDTASGGYTF

clone_size: .
j_call: TRBJ1-5
d_call: TRBD1
v_call: TRBV24-1
cdr3_nt: TGTGCCACCAGTGATCCCGACAGGGACAATCAGCCCCAGCATTTT
cdr3_aa: CATSDPDRDNQPQHF

clone_size: few
j_call: TRBJ1-1
d_call: .
v_call: TRBV19
cdr3_nt: TGTGCCAGTAGCCCGGCAGGGGTAAGGGGCACTGAAGCTTTCTTT
cdr3_aa: CASSPAGVRGTEAFF

clone_size: .
j_call: TRBJ2-7
d_call: TRBD2
v_call: TRBV12-3/TRBV12-4
cdr3_nt: TGTGCCAGCACTTTGGGACTAGTGTACGAGCAGTACTTC
cdr3_aa: CASTLGLVYEQYF

clone_size: .
j_call: TRBJ1-1
d_call: .
v_call: TRBV7-2
cdr3_nt: TGTGCCAGCAGCTTAGTTCGGGGATTGAACACTGAAGCTTTCTTT
cdr3_aa: CASSLVRGLNTEAFF

clone_size: .
j_call: TRBJ2-7
d_call: .
v_call: TRBV19
cdr3_nt: TGTGCCAGTGGCTCGGAGTACGCTCTAAGGACAGTAGGCTACGAGCAGTACTTC
cdr3_aa: CASGSEYALRTVGYEQYF

clone_size: few
j_call: TRBJ2-1
d_call: .
v_call: TRBV24-1
cdr3_nt: TGTGCCACCAGTGCCAACGTCAGGGGGGATTACAATGAGCAGTTCTTC
cdr3_aa: CATSANVRGDYNEQFF

clone_size: .
j_call: TRBJ1-1
d_call: .
v_call: TRBV3-1/TRBV3-2
cdr3_nt: TGTGCCAGCAGCCAAGAAACTCGGAACACTGAAGCTTTCTTT
cdr3_aa: CASSQETRNTEAFF

clone_size: .
j_call: TRBJ1-1
d_call: TRBD1
v_call: TRBV11-3
cdr3_nt: TGTGCCAGCAGCGGCCGAAGACAGGGCCCCTCGGGGACTGAAGCTTTCTTT
cdr3_aa: CASSGRRQGPSGTEAFF

clone_size: once
j_call: TRBJ1-5
d_call: .
v_call: TRBV18
cdr3_nt: TGTGCCAGCTCACCAGGCCCACAGAGCAATCAGCCCCAGCATTTT
cdr3_aa: CASSPGPQSNQPQHF

clone_size: once
j_call: TRBJ2-5
d_call: .
v_call: TRBV7-9
cdr3_nt: TGTGCCAGCAGCCGGAGGGGATTTGAAGAGACCCAGTACTTC
cdr3_aa: CASSRRGFEETQYF

clone_size: .
j_call: TRBJ2-3
d_call: .
v_call: TRBV24-1
cdr3_nt: TGTGCCACCAGACAGGGCACTTCAGGCACAGATACGCAGTATTTT
cdr3_aa: CATRQGTSGTDTQYF

clone_size: .
j_call: TRBJ2-5
d_call: TRBD2
v_call: TRBV3-1/TRBV3-2
cdr3_nt: TGTGCCAGCAGCCAAGGACCCCTAGCGGGCCAAGAGACCCAGTACTTC
cdr3_aa: CASSQGPLAGQETQYF

clone_size: .
j_call: TRBJ1-2
d_call: .
v_call: TRBV2
cdr3_nt: TGTGCCAGCAGTGCGCCTCCTGGGCTTGGGAACTATGGCTACACCTTC
cdr3_aa: CASSAPPGLGNYGYTF

clone_size: .
j_call: TRBJ2-5
d_call: TRBD2
v_call: TRBV3-1/TRBV3-2
cdr3_nt: TGTGCCAGCAGCCAATCGGGGGGAGAGACCCAGTACTTC
cdr3_aa: CASSQSGGETQYF

clone_size: .
j_call: TRBJ2-3
d_call: .
v_call: TRBV19
cdr3_nt: TGTGCCAGTAGTTCCCAGACTAGAGGGAGCACAGATACGCAGTATTTT
cdr3_aa: CASSSQTRGSTDTQYF

clone_size: .
j_call: TRBJ1-1
d_call: .
v_call: TRBV23-1
cdr3_nt: TGCGCCAGCAGTCCTAGGTTCATGAACACTGAAGCTTTCTTT
cdr3_aa: CASSPRFMNTEAFF

clone_size: .
j_call: TRBJ1-1
d_call: TRBD1
v_call: TRBV10-3
cdr3_nt: TGTGCCATCAGATCTCCGGGACAGGGGGCGGCTTTCTTT
cdr3_aa: CAIRSPGQGAAFF

clone_size: .
j_call: TRBJ1-2
d_call: .
v_call: TRBV28
cdr3_nt: TGTGCCAGCAGTTTGGGCCAGGGACTCGGCTACACCTTC
cdr3_aa: CASSLGQGLGYTF

clone_size: .
j_call: TRBJ2-2
d_call: .
v_call: TRBV5-1
cdr3_nt: TGCGCCAGCAGCCCACTGGTGGGGGCGCGGACCGGGGAGCTGTTTTTT
cdr3_aa: CASSPLVGARTGELFF

clone_size: .
j_call: TRBJ2-5
d_call: .
v_call: TRBV5-1
cdr3_nt: TGCGCCAGCAGCCCCGGGACACCTCAAGAGACCCAGTACTTC
cdr3_aa: CASSPGTPQETQYF

clone_size: .
j_call: TRBJ1-1
d_call: TRBD1
v_call: TRBV2
cdr3_nt: TGTGCCAGCATATACCGGACAGGGGACACTGAAGCTTTCTTT
cdr3_aa: CASIYRTGDTEAFF

clone_size: .
j_call: TRBJ1-4
d_call: .
v_call: TRBV29-1
cdr3_nt: TGCAGCGGCGTAGGGGCGACTAATGAAAAACTGTTTTTT
cdr3_aa: CSGVGATNEKLFF

clone_size: .
j_call: TRBJ2-5
d_call: TRBD2
v_call: TRBV28
cdr3_nt: TGTGCCAGCAGGGATATAGCGGGAGTGGGCCCACCGGCCCAGTACTTC
cdr3_aa: CASRDIAGVGPPAQYF

clone_size: .
j_call: TRBJ1-1
d_call: .
v_call: TRBV14
cdr3_nt: TGTGCCAGCAGCCTTACAGGGTACACTGAAGCTTTCTTT
cdr3_aa: CASSLTGYTEAFF

clone_size: .
j_call: TRBJ1-6
d_call: .
v_call: TRBV6-5
cdr3_nt: TGTGCCAGCATGATAACAGGGAATAATTCACCCCTCCACTTT
cdr3_aa: CASMITGNNSPLHF

clone_size: .
j_call: TRBJ1-2
d_call: .
v_call: TRBV29-1
cdr3_nt: TGCAGCGTTGTTGACAGTACTAACTATGGCTACACCTTC
cdr3_aa: CSVVDSTNYGYTF

clone_size: .
j_call: TRBJ2-1
d_call: TRBD1
v_call: TRBV6-5
cdr3_nt: TGTGCCAGCAGTTTAGGGACAGGGGGCTGGAATGAGCAGTTCTTC
cdr3_aa: CASSLGTGGWNEQFF

clone_size: .
j_call: TRBJ1-4
d_call: .
v_call: TRBV28
cdr3_nt: TGTGCCAGCACCAATAATGAAAAACTGTTTTTT
cdr3_aa: CASTNNEKLFF

clone_size: .
j_call: TRBJ2-7
d_call: TRBD1
v_call: TRBV5-4
cdr3_nt: TGTGCCAGCAGATACGCCGGGACAGGACAAAGGGAGCAGTACTTC
cdr3_aa: CASRYAGTGQREQYF

clone_size: .
j_call: TRBJ2-4
d_call: .
v_call: TRBV7-8
cdr3_nt: TGTGCCAGCAGCTTAGCGGAACAGAAAAACATTCAGTACTTC
cdr3_aa: CASSLAEQKNIQYF

clone_size: .
j_call: TRBJ2-3
d_call: TRBD1
v_call: TRBV5-4
cdr3_nt: TGTGCCAGCAGCTTGCCCGGCGGACAGGTCACGCAGTATTTT
cdr3_aa: CASSLPGGQVTQYF

clone_size: .
j_call: TRBJ2-1
d_call: TRBD2
v_call: TRBV6-6
cdr3_nt: TGTGCCAGCAGTTTCACTAGCGGAAACAATGAGCAGTTCTTC
cdr3_aa: CASSFTSGNNEQFF

clone_size: .
j_call: TRBJ2-1
d_call: TRBD2
v_call: TRBV7-7
cdr3_nt: TGTGCCAGCAGCTCAGGGACTAGTGGAGAGCAGTTCTTC
cdr3_aa: CASSSGTSGEQFF

clone_size: .
j_call: TRBJ2-1
d_call: .
v_call: TRBV12-3/TRBV12-4
cdr3_nt: TGTGCCAGCAGACTCACACAGGGAAATGAGCAGTTCTTC
cdr3_aa: CASRLTQGNEQFF

clone_size: .
j_call: TRBJ1-1
d_call: .
v_call: TRBV10-1
cdr3_nt: TGCGCCAGCAGTTTACAACAGAGAGCTGAAGCTTTCTTT
cdr3_aa: CASSLQQRAEAFF

clone_size: .
j_call: TRBJ2-5
d_call: TRBD1
v_call: TRBV29-1
cdr3_nt: TGCAGCGCCCCGACAGGGAATGGCGAGACCCAGTACTTC
cdr3_aa: CSAPTGNGETQYF

clone_size: .
j_call: TRBJ2-5
d_call: .
v_call: TRBV6-5
cdr3_nt: TGTGCCAGCAGGGGGGTAGGGGGCCAAGAGACCCAGTACTTC
cdr3_aa: CASRGVGGQETQYF

clone_size: few
j_call: TRBJ2-2
d_call: .
v_call: TRBV19
cdr3_nt: TGTGCCAGTAGTATCAGTTCTCCGAACACCGGGGAGCTGTTTTTT
cdr3_aa: CASSISSPNTGELFF

clone_size: .
j_call: TRBJ1-1
d_call: .
v_call: TRBV10-3
cdr3_nt: TGTGCCATCAGTGAGTCGGTATACGGCGGGGAGAACACTGAAGCTTTCTTT
cdr3_aa: CAISESVYGGENTEAFF

clone_size: .
j_call: TRBJ1-5
d_call: TRBD1
v_call: TRBV18
cdr3_nt: TGTGCCAGCTCCGGGACAGGGGGCGAGTATCAGCCCCAGCATTTT
cdr3_aa: CASSGTGGEYQPQHF

clone_size: .
j_call: TRBJ1-5
d_call: TRBD1
v_call: TRBV19
cdr3_nt: TGTGCCAGTAGTCCTACAGGGGTAAGCAAGCCCCAGCATTTT
cdr3_aa: CASSPTGVSKPQHF

clone_size: once
j_call: TRBJ1-5
d_call: TRBD1
v_call: TRBV6-4
cdr3_nt: TGTGCCAGCGGGACAGGGAAACAGCCCCAGCATTTT
cdr3_aa: CASGTGKQPQHF

clone_size: .
j_call: TRBJ1-3
d_call: .
v_call: TRBV5-1
cdr3_nt: TGCGCCAGCAGCGCAACCGGGACACCTGGAAACACCATATATTTT
cdr3_aa: CASSATGTPGNTIYF

clone_size: .
j_call: TRBJ1-6
d_call: TRBD1
v_call: TRBV20-1
cdr3_nt: TGCAGTGCTAGTACCTGGACAGGGAAGAACTCACCCCTCCACTTT
cdr3_aa: CSASTWTGKNSPLHF

clone_size: .
j_call: TRBJ2-1
d_call: .
v_call: TRBV18
cdr3_nt: TGTGCCAGCTCACCGTTGGGCGATGAGCAGTTCTTC
cdr3_aa: CASSPLGDEQFF

clone_size: .
j_call: TRBJ2-7
d_call: TRBD2
v_call: TRBV18
cdr3_nt: TGTGCCAGCTCACCCACTAGCGGGAGGAAATACGAGCAGTACTTC
cdr3_aa: CASSPTSGRKYEQYF

clone_size: .
j_call: TRBJ1-1
d_call: TRBD1
v_call: TRBV6-5
cdr3_nt: TGTGCCAGCCTCGGGACAGGGTCTACTCTTTTCTTT
cdr3_aa: CASLGTGSTLFF

clone_size: .
j_call: TRBJ1-1
d_call: .
v_call: TRBV3-1/TRBV3-2
cdr3_nt: TGTGCCAGCAGCCTAGTAAGGGGCGGAGAAGCTTTCTTT
cdr3_aa: CASSLVRGGEAFF

clone_size: .
j_call: TRBJ1-1
d_call: TRBD1
v_call: TRBV9
cdr3_nt: TGTGCCAGCAGCCCCCACGAGACAGGGAGGACTGAAGCTTTCTTT
cdr3_aa: CASSPHETGRTEAFF

clone_size: .
j_call: TRBJ1-5
d_call: .
v_call: TRBV11-2
cdr3_nt: TGTGCCAGCAGCCCTGACAGATCCGTGAAGAGCAATCAGCCCCAGCATTTT
cdr3_aa: CASSPDRSVKSNQPQHF